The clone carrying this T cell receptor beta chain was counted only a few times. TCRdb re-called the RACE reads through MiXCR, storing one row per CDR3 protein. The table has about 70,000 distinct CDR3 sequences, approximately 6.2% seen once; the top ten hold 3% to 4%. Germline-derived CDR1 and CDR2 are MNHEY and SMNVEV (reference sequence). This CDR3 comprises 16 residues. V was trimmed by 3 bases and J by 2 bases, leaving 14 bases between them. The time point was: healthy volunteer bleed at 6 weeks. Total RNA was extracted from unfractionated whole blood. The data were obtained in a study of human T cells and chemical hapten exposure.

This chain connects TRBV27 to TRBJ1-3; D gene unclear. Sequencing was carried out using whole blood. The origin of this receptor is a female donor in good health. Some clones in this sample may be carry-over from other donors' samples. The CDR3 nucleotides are TGTGCCAGCAGTTTGCTGCCCGGACTGACTGGAAACACCATATATTTT. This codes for CASSLLPGLTGNTIYF.